One sample yielded the 6 T cell receptor beta chains listed below, sequenced in a study of PD-L1 blockade in urothelial cancer. Libraries were prepared by immunoSEQ multiplex PCR; TCRdb keeps only in-frame clonotypes and omits some of them. The sample has around 110,000 clones, around 89% seen once. Time point: peripheral blood 6 weeks after treatment start. Source: PBMCs, taken around atezolizumab (anti-PD-L1) treatment. Every receptor here comes from a man aged 55 to 70 with urothelial cancer.

The J gene is TRBJ1-1, the V gene TRBV19; 8 bases agree with TRBD1. Germline assignment: CDR1 LNHDA and CDR2 SQIVND (reference sequence). The CDR3 extends over 12 amino acids. V was pared by 10 bases and J by 5 bases, with 6 bases of the junction left unmatched. DNA of the CDR3: TGTGCCACCTCGGACAGGGCGACTGAAGCTTTCTTT. Translating gives CATSDRATEAFF.

The rearrangement joins TRBV21-1 to TRBJ1-1. TRBV21-1 is flagged as a pseudogene. The CDR3 runs to 13 residues. The CDR3 sequence: CASSKGRVSEAFF. CDR3 in DNA: TGTGCCAGCAGCAAAGGGAGGGTCTCTGAAGCTTTCTTT.

The chain joins TRBV5-1 to TRBJ1-1; 8 nucleotides align to TRBD1. The CDR3 runs 15 residues. The V and J ends lost 4 bases and 1 base, in that order; junction bases with no gene match: 6. Germline assignment: CDR1 SGHRS and CDR2 YFSETQ. Here the CDR3 DNA reads TGCGCCAGCAGCCTCACCGACAGGGGGAACACTGAAGCTTTCTTT. Translating gives CASSLTDRGNTEAFF.

V is TRBV11-2 and J is TRBJ2-3; TRBD2 agrees at 10 bases. The junction had 13 bases not matched to a gene; V was cut back by 0 bases and J by 4 bases. CDR1 SGHAT and CDR2 FQNNGV come from the germline V gene. CDR3 length: 19 residues. This CDR3 is CASSLDVSGGFLGADTQYF. The CDR3 DNA follows: TGTGCCAGCAGCTTAGATGTTAGCGGGGGGTTCCTCGGGGCAGATACGCAGTATTTT.

The rearrangement links TRBV12-2 to TRBJ2-7; the D call TRBD2 from the table was never checked on the DNA. TRBV12-2 is labeled a pseudogene. The CDR3 loop spans 14 amino acids. Here the CDR3 DNA reads TGTGCAAGTTTTACTAGCGGGGGAGGCTACGAGCAGTACTTC. Translated: CASFTSGGGYEQYF.

This clone has only one observation. The J gene is TRBJ2-7, the V gene TRBV6-5; a possible D gene is TRBD2 (6 bases). Germline V lookup: CDR1 MNHEY, CDR2 SVGAGI. V gave up 6 bases and J gave up 2 bases, with 14 bases separating them. The CDR3 is 14 amino acids. This CDR3 is CASRYDQRAYEQYF. The CDR3 DNA is TGTGCCAGCAGGTATGACCAGCGGGCCTACGAGCAGTACTTC.